The 16 T cell receptor beta chains reported below all come from one sample, sequenced in a study of PD-1 blockade in classical Hodgkin lymphoma. TCRdb's table, derived via immunoSEQ multiplex PCR, lists solely in-frame clones and lacks some. The sample records fewer than 3,500 clones, 70% to 85% being singletons. Every single patient, without exception, relapsed after autologous stem cell transplantation, and brentuximab vedotin exposure varied. Thawed PBMCs were the source of CD8+ T cells, obtained through magnetic negative selection. The material was CD8+ T cells from blood, obtained at baseline. The receptors come from a human donor with classical Hodgkin lymphoma.

A word on this clone: Sequence at one end of the junction differs from germline and may be a read error. The genes are TRBV10-3 and TRBJ2-1; 9 bases agree with TRBD2. The germline V gene encodes CDR1 ENHRY and CDR2 SYGVKD. CDR3 length equals 15 residues. The CDR3 is CATSSALAGFNEQFF. The CDR3 DNA sequence: TGTGCCACCAGTTCGGCACTAGCGGGCTTCAATGAGCAGTTCTTC.

V usage is TRBV10-3 and J usage is TRBJ2-1; D remains ambiguous. The V gene's germline CDR1 is ENHRY and CDR2 SYGVKD. V was trimmed by 6 bases and J by 5 bases, leaving 8 bases between them. The CDR3 sequence is 12 residues long. DNA for the CDR3: TGTGCCATCAGAACAGATAACAATGAGCAGTTCTTC. This encodes CAIRTDNNEQFF.

This clone showed up just a few times. The chain has TRBV6-5 and TRBJ1-2, with TRBD1 matching 7 bases. This CDR3 is built from 14 residues. Trimming removed 2 bases from V and 6 bases from J; junction bases left unmatched: 6. CDR1 and CDR2 from the germline V gene are MNHEY and SVGAGI. For the CDR3, the DNA is TGTGCCAGCAGTTACGGCACGACAGGGAATGGCTACACCTTC. It codes for CASSYGTTGNGYTF.

The chain joins TRBV27 to TRBJ1-2; TRBD1 might be the D (5 bases). Germline CDR1 and CDR2: MNHEY and SMNVEV (reference sequence). Trimming stripped 6 bases from V and 5 bases from J, with 16 bases between. CDR3 length: 14 amino acids. The chain's CDR3 is CASSLLGPAYGYTF. The CDR3 nucleotides are TGTGCCAGCAGCCTGCTGGGGCCTGCTTATGGCTACACCTTC.

The CDR3 region has the DNA TGTGCCAGCAGTTTATACGGGGGGAATCAGCCCCAGCATTTT. Protein: CASSLYGGNQPQHF. The chain recombines TRBV27 with TRBJ1-5; D might be TRBD1 (5 bases). CDR3 length equals 14 residues. Germline V gives CDR1 MNHEY, CDR2 SMNVEV (reference sequence). V dropped 1 base and J dropped 4 bases, with 8 bases sitting between them.

The chain links TRBV6-6 to TRBJ2-5; tentatively, D is TRBD2 (7 bases). CDR3 length: 15 residues. CDR1 and CDR2 from the germline V gene are MNHNY and SVGAGI (reference sequence). The V end lost 2 bases, the J end lost 4 bases, and 14 bases lay between the germline ends. CDR3 coding DNA: TGTGCCAGCAGTTACGGACGGGGGGCCCTAGAGACCCAGTACTTC. Protein product: CASSYGRGALETQYF.

The J gene is TRBJ1-1, the V gene TRBV6-4; no reliable D call. V was trimmed by 6 bases and J by 4 bases, leaving 12 bases between them. This CDR3 is 13 amino acids long. Germline V gives CDR1 MRHNA, CDR2 SNTAGT. The CDR3 protein is CASSDGEGTEAFF. The CDR3 nucleotides are TGTGCCAGCAGCGACGGGGAGGGCACTGAAGCTTTCTTT.

V usage is TRBV27 and J usage is TRBJ2-2, with TRBD2 matching 12 bases. This CDR3 region has 18 residues. Trimming took 0 bases from V and 4 from J; bases not matched to a gene: 6. Germline V lookup: CDR1 MNHEY, CDR2 SMNVEV (reference sequence). CDR3 bases: TGTGCCAGCAGTTTATCGGCTAGCGGGGGGGCGGGCACCGGGGAGCTGTTTTTT. Translation: CASSLSASGGAGTGELFF.

This clone was found a few times. This CDR3 reads CASSSLRGTGVYGYTF. CDR3 in DNA: TGTGCCAGCAGCAGCCTTAGAGGGACAGGGGTCTATGGCTACACCTTC. This chain links TRBV21-1 with TRBJ1-2; the listed D gene, TRBD1, was not tested against the DNA. TRBV21-1 is reported as a pseudogene. The CDR3 runs 16 residues.

The chain is built from TRBV27 and TRBJ1-2, with D tentatively TRBD1 (5 bases). This CDR3 contains 13 residues. Germline CDR1 and CDR2: MNHEY and SMNVEV (reference sequence). V was trimmed by 1 base and J by 8 bases, leaving 11 bases between them. The CDR3 nucleotides read TGTGCCAGCAGTTTATGGGGGTCTGGGGGCTACACCTTC. Amino acids: CASSLWGSGGYTF.

The rearrangement uses TRBV2 and TRBJ2-7; no definite D call. CDR1 SNHLY and CDR2 FYNNEI come from the germline V gene. The length of the CDR3 is 10 residues. Trimming left V 8 bases short and J 3 bases short, with 5 bases between. CDR3 loop: CASRGYEQYF. The CDR3 nucleotides are TGTGCCAGCCGTGGCTACGAGCAGTACTTC. The full variable domain, with the rest looked up from reference TRBV2 and TRBJ2-7, is EPEVTQTPSHQVTQMGQEVILRCVPISNHLYFYWYRQILGQKVEFLVSFYNNEISEKSEIFDDQFSVERPDGSNFTLKIRSTKLEDSAMYFCASRGYEQYFGPGTRLTVT.

CDR3 sequence: CASSLAGSYEQYF. The CDR3 DNA is TGTGCCAGCAGCTTGGCAGGCTCCTACGAGCAGTACTTC. V usage is TRBV5-6 and J usage is TRBJ2-7; D uncertain. The CDR3 has 13 amino acids. Trimming stripped 0 bases from V and 0 bases from J, with 4 bases between. Per the germline V gene, CDR1 is SGHDT and CDR2 is YYEEEE.

The chain carries TRBV4-3 and TRBJ2-3; D not certain. Trimming removed 4 bases at V and 0 bases at J, with 11 bases between. The CDR3 has 15 amino acids. The germline CDR1 and CDR2 sequences are LGHNA and YSLEER. CDR3 protein: CASSRTTSSTDTQYF. The CDR3 DNA reads as TGCGCCAGCAGCCGCACGACGAGCAGCACAGATACGCAGTATTTT.

The chain employs TRBV5-1 and TRBJ2-5; D might be TRBD2 (6 bases). The CDR3 is 16 residues long. Germline V gene data show CDR1 as SGHRS and CDR2 as YFSETQ. Trimming removed 0 bases from V and 1 base from J, with 13 bases in between. Here the CDR3 reads CASSLARFSGQETQYF. CDR3 DNA: TGCGCCAGCAGCTTGGCCAGATTTAGCGGCCAAGAGACCCAGTACTTC.

This CDR3 is CASSPPRFGTEGSDTQYF. CDR3 in DNA: TGTGCCAGCAGTCCGCCTCGATTCGGAACAGAGGGATCAGATACGCAGTATTTT. This chain connects TRBV27 to TRBJ2-3; D may be TRBD2 (5 bases). The CDR3 covers 18 residues. Germline V gene data show CDR1 as MNHEY and CDR2 as SMNVEV (reference sequence). V was pared by 5 bases and J by 4 bases, with 25 bases between.

The chain is built from TRBV7-3 and TRBJ2-3; D is perhaps TRBD1 (6 bases). This CDR3 comprises 19 residues. Trimming removed 2 bases at V and 2 bases at J, with 23 bases between. Germline CDR1 reads SGHTA; CDR2 reads FQGTGA. CDR3 sequence: CASSLLGQSHPTHTDTQYF. CDR3 nucleotide sequence: TGTGCCAGCAGCTTACTAGGACAGTCACATCCCACCCACACAGATACGCAGTATTTT.